This TCR beta chain was found in a study of T-cell memory formation after mild COVID-19. Findings of the study overall: Later expanders leaned CD4+, whereas clones that contracted between day 15 and 85 were balanced CD4/CD8. Cross-reactive memory apparently joined, as some responding clones appeared in pre-infection memory. The SARS-CoV-2 specificity of second-wave clones reaching peak at day 37 remained unverified.

Concerning this clonotype itself: Its antigen is undetermined.

TCRdb called the 5' RACE reads again in MiXCR, with one record for every CDR3 protein. Seen here are hundreds of thousands of distinct CDR3 sequences, about 19% observed once, and the top ten hold approximately 8.4%. The CDR3 contains 18 residues. Germline V lookup: CDR1 SGHNT, CDR2 YENEEA. The ends lost 4 bases at V and 0 bases at J; junction bases unmatched: 9. What was sequenced was PBMCs or a T cell subset sorted from them (not recorded which). This TCR came from an adult woman who had mild COVID-19 (a few samples of this study predate the infection). Cell type and time point are not known. The chain recombines TRBV11-3 with TRBJ2-1; 10 bases are a match to TRBD2. This CDR3 reads CASSWTSGKPSSYNEQFF. The CDR3 bases are TGTGCCAGCAGCTGGACTAGCGGAAAACCGAGCTCCTACAATGAGCAGTTCTTC.